Listed here are 4 T cell receptor beta chains from one sample, sequenced in a study of beta chain features in type 1 diabetes. These TCRs are of unknown antigen specificity. Notes on the study in general: A moderate, significant TCRB CDR3 shortening appeared in type 1 diabetes across four CD4+ subsets.

As every portion of the isolated RNA was reverse transcribed, the sequencing read expressed TCRB transcripts. TCRdb's table, derived via immunoSEQ multiplex PCR, lists solely in-frame clones and lacks some. This table has tens of thousands of clones, 52% appearing once. The sequencing sample was made of Tregs from blood. Every receptor here comes from a woman in her 40s with type 1 diabetes.

Relative to its sample, this clone is medium-sized. CDR3 sequence (DNA): TGCGCCAGCAGCCAGGCGACAGGGAGCACTGAAGCTTTCTTT. This sequence encodes CASSQATGSTEAFF. V is TRBV4-3 and J is TRBJ1-1, with 7 bases that match TRBD1. J was trimmed by 4 bases and V by 3 bases; bases with no gene match: 5. Germline CDR1 LGHNA, CDR2 YSLEER. The CDR3 totals 14 residues.

This clone was seen a handful of times. CDR3 sequence (DNA): TGTGCCAGCAGCCCGGGGGGAACACTAGCTGGGGGAGATACGCAGTATTTT. Translation gives CASSPGGTLAGGDTQYF. The rearrangement links TRBV7-3 to TRBJ2-3; TRBD2 agrees at 7 bases. Germline values: CDR1 SGHTA, CDR2 FQGTGA. The CDR3 is made up of 17 amino acids. J lost 5 bases, V lost 5 bases, and 16 bases had no gene match.

The V call is TRBV11-2, the J call TRBJ1-1; perhaps TRBD1 as D (6 bases). Germline-derived CDR1 and CDR2 are SGHAT and FQNNGV. CDR3 length equals 14 residues. V shed 5 bases and J shed 3 bases, with 13 bases lying between them. The CDR3 nucleotides are TGTGCCAGCAGCCATTTACAGGGTTACACTGAAGCTTTCTTT. Protein product: CASSHLQGYTEAFF.

This chain joins TRBV5-1 and TRBJ2-1; 10 bases agree with TRBD2. CDR1 SGHRS and CDR2 YFSETQ come from the germline V gene. The ends lost 3 bases at V and 4 bases at J; junction bases unmatched: 10. There are 17 residues in the CDR3. The CDR3 DNA sequence: TGCGCCAGCAGCTCCCAAAAAACTAGCGGGGCTTACAATGAGCAGTTCTTC. Amino acid sequence: CASSSQKTSGAYNEQFF.